The rows below give T cell receptor beta chains drawn from one sample of a study of blood T cell repertoires in COVID-19. This table comes from immunoSEQ multiplex PCR, and its TCRdb copy is limited to in-frame clones, with some not included. Here the sample spans under 250,000 clones, roughly 86% being singletons. The sequenced sample consisted of peripheral blood. The receptor source for this set is a woman between 55 and 75 years old who had recovered from COVID-19. Each CDR3 is given with its conserved first and last residue. Each record gives: clone size, J gene, V gene, D gene, CDR3 protein, CDR3 DNA. The D gene is left open where the match is weak. Clone size appears in some rows only: once, few, many, or a class for an expanded clone.

>-|TRBJ1-1|TRBV7-3|-
CASSLAGTNTEAFF
TGTGCCAGCAGCTTGGCCGGGACTAACACTGAAGCTTTCTTT
>few|TRBJ1-6|TRBV7-9|-
CASSLVQGLTYNSPLHF
TGTGCCAGCAGCTTAGTCCAGGGCCTTACTTATAATTCACCCCTCCACTTT
>-|TRBJ1-6|TRBV9|-
CASSVGDSTNSPLHF
TGTGCCAGCAGCGTAGGTGACAGCACTAATTCACCCCTCCACTTT
>-|TRBJ2-7|TRBV28|TRBD1
CASSLNRDSPSYEQYF
TGTGCCAGCAGTTTAAACCGGGACAGCCCTTCCTACGAGCAGTACTTC
>-|TRBJ1-1|TRBV18|-
CASSPTLGYTEAFF
TGTGCCAGCTCACCAACTCTGGGCTATACTGAAGCTTTCTTT
>-|TRBJ1-3|TRBV19|-
CASSTTHVGNTIYF
TGTGCCAGTAGTACTACCCACGTTGGAAACACCATATATTTT
>-|TRBJ1-2|TRBV7-2|-
CASSSTGHGYTF
TGTGCCAGCAGCTCGACAGGCCACGGCTACACCTTC
>-|TRBJ2-5|TRBV4-2|-
CASSRGPRDFFSKETQYF
TGTGCCAGCAGCCGTGGCCCCCGGGACTTTTTTTCTAAAGAGACCCAGTACTTC
>-|TRBJ1-6|TRBV27|-
CASSLNAGNSPLHF
TGTGCCAGCAGTTTAAACGCAGGGAATTCACCCCTCCACTTT
>-|TRBJ1-1|TRBV7-3|-
CASSLASTSQGLAAFF
TGTGCCAGCAGCTTAGCATCAACCTCACAGGGCTTGGCAGCTTTCTTT
>few|TRBJ1-1|TRBV4-2|-
CASSQEFPRNTEAFF
TGTGCCAGCAGCCAAGAATTCCCGCGGAACACTGAAGCTTTCTTT
>-|TRBJ2-7|TRBV7-2|TRBD2
CASSLIPSGGGEQYF
TGTGCCAGCAGCTTAATACCTAGCGGGGGGGGCGAGCAGTACTTC
>-|TRBJ2-6|TRBV5-1|-
CASSPVSGANVLTF
TGCGCCAGCAGCCCCGTATCTGGGGCCAACGTCCTGACTTTC
>once|TRBJ2-2|TRBV9|TRBD2
CASSSPGLAGGAGTGELFF
TGTGCCAGCAGCTCCCCGGGACTAGCGGGGGGGGCAGGTACCGGGGAGCTGTTTTTT